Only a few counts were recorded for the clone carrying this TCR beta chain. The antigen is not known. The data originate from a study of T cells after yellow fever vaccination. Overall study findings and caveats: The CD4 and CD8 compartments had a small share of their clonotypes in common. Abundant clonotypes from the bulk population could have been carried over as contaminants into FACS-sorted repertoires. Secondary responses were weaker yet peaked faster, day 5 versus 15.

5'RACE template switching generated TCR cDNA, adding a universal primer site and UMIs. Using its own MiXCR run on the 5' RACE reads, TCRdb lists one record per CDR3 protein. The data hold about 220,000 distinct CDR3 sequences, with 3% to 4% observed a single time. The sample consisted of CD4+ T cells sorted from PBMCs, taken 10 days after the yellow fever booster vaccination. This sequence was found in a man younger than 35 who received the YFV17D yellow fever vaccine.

CDR3 coding DNA: TGTGCCACCAGTGATACGCTTTCTTCGGAGGGGGGGGAAGGGGCAGATACGCAGTATTTT. As protein: CATSDTLSSEGGEGADTQYF. This sequence joins TRBV24-1 and TRBJ2-3, with D possibly TRBD2 on 7 matching bases. Trimming removed 3 bases at V and 4 bases at J, with 28 bases between. There are 20 residues in the CDR3. Germline assignment: CDR1 KGHDR and CDR2 SFDVKD.